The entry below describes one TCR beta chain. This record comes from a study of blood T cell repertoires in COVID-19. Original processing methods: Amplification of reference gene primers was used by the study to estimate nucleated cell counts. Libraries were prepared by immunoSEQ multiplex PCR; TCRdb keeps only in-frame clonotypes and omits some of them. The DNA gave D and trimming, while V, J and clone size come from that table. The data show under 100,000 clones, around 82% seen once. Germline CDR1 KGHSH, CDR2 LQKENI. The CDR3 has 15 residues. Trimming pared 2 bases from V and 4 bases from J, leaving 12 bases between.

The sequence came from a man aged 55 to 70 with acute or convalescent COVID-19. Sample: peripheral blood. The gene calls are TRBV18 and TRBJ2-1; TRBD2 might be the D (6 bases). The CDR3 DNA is TGTGCCAGCTCACCAGTGGGACTGACTTACAATGAGCAGTTCTTC. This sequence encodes CASSPVGLTYNEQFF. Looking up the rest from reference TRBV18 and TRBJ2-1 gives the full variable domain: NAGVMQNPRHLVRRRGQEARLRCSPMKGHSHVYWYRQLPEEGLKFMVYLQKENIIDESGMPKERFSAEFPKEGPSILRIQQVVRGDSAAYFCASSPVGLTYNEQFFGPGTRLTVL.